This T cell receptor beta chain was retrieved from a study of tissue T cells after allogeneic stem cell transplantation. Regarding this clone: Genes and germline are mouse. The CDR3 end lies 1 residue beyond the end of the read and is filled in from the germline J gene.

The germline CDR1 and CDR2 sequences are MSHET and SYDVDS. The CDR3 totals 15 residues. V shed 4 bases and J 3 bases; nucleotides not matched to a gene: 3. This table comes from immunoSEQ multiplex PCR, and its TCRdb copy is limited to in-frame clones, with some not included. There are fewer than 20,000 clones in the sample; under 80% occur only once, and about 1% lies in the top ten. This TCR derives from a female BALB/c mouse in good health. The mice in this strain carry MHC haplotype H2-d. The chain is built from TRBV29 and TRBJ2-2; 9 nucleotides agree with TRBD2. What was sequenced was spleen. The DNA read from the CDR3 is TGTGCTAGCAGTTACGACTGGGGGTACACCGGGCAGCTCTAC. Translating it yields CASSYDWGYTGQLY. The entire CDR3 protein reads CASSYDWGYTGQLYF.